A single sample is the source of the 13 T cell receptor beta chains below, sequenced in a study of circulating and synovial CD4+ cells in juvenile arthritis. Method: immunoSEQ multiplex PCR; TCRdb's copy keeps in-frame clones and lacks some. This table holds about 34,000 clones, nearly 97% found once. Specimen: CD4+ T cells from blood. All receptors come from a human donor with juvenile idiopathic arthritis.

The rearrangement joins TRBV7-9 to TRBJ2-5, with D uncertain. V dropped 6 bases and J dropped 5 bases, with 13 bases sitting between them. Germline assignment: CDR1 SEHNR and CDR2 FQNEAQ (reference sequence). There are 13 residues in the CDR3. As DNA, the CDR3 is TGTGCCAGCAGTTCTCCCTCCAGGGAGACCCAGTACTTC. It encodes CASSSPSRETQYF.

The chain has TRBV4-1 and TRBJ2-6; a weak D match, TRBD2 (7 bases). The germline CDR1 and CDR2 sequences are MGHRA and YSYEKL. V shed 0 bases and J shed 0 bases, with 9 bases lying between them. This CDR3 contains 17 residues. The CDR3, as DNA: TGCGCCAGCAGCCAAGAGGGAGGGGGCTCTGGGGCCAACGTCCTGACTTTC. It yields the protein CASSQEGGGSGANVLTF.

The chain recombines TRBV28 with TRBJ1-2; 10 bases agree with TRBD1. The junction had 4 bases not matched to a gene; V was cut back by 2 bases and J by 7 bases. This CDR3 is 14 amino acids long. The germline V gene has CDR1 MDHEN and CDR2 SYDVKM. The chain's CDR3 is CASSLGDRGVGYTF. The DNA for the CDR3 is TGTGCCAGCAGTTTAGGGGACAGGGGAGTTGGCTACACCTTC.

The CDR3 DNA follows: TGTGCCAGCAGCTCCCTGCGTGTCGGCGGGGGGGCGGGAGATACGCAGTATTTT. As protein: CASSSLRVGGGAGDTQYF. The V call is TRBV5-5, the J call TRBJ2-3, with 9 bases aligning to TRBD2. V lost 3 bases, J lost 5 bases, and 16 bases stayed unmatched. CDR1 is SGHKS and CDR2 is YYEKEE in the germline V gene (reference sequence). The CDR3 is made up of 18 amino acids.

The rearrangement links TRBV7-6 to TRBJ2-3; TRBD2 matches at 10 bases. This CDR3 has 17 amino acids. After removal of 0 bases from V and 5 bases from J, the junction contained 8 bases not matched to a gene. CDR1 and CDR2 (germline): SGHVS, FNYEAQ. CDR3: CASSLAPSGRMVDTQYF. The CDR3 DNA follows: TGTGCCAGCAGCTTAGCGCCTAGCGGGAGAATGGTAGATACGCAGTATTTT.

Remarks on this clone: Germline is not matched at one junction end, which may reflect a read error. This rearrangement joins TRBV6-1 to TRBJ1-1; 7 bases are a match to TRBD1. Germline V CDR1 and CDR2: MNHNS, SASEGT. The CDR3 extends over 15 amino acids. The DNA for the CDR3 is TGTGCCAGCAGGGAAGACAGGGCCTTTAACACTGAAGCTTTCTTT. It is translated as CASREDRAFNTEAFF.

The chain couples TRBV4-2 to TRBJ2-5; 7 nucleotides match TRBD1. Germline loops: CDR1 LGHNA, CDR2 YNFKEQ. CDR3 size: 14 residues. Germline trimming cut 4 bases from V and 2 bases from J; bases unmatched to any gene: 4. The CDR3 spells CASSPTGPQETQYF. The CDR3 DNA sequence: TGTGCCAGCAGCCCGACAGGGCCACAAGAGACCCAGTACTTC.

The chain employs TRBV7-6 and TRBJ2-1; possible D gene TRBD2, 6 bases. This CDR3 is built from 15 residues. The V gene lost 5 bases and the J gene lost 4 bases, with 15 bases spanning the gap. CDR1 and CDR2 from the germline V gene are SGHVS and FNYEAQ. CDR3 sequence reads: CASSQTLGTYNEQFF. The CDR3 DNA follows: TGTGCCAGCAGCCAAACGCTGGGGACTTACAATGAGCAGTTCTTC.

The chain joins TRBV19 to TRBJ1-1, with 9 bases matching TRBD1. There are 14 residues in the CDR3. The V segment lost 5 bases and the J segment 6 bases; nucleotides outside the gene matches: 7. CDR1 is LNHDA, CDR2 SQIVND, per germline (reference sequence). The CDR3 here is CASSSSTGGAEAFF. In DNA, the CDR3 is TGTGCCAGTAGTTCCTCCACAGGGGGCGCTGAAGCTTTCTTT. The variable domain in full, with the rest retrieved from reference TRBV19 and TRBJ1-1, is DGGITQSPKYLFRKEGQNVTLSCEQNLNHDAMYWYRQDPGQGLRLIYYSQIVNDFQKGDIAEGYSVSREKKESFPLTVTSAQKNPTAFYLCASSSSTGGAEAFFGQGTRLTVV.

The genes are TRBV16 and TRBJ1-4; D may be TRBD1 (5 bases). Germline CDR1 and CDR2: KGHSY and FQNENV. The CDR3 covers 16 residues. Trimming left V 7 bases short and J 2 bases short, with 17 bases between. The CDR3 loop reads CASIKGRGPTNEKLFF. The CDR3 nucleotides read TGTGCCAGCATCAAGGGGAGGGGCCCTACTAATGAAAAACTGTTTTTT.

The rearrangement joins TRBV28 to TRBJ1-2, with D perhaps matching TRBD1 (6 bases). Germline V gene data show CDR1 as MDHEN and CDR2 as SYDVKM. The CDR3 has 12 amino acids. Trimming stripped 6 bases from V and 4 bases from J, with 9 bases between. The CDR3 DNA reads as TGTGCCAGCAGACCAGGGGCCTATGGCTACACCTTC. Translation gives CASRPGAYGYTF.

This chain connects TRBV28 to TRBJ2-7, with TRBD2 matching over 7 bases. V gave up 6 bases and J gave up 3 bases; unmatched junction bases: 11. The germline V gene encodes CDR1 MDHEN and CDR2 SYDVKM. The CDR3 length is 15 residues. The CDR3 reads CASSRKRGPSYEQYF. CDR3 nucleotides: TGTGCCAGCAGCCGAAAGCGGGGCCCGAGCTACGAGCAGTACTTC.

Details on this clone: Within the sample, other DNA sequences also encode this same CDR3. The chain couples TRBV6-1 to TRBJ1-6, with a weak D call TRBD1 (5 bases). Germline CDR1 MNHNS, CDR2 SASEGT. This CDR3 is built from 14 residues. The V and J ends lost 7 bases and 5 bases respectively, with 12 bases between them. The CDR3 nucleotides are TGTGCCAGCACGAGATTGACAGATAATTCACCCCTCCACTTT. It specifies CASTRLTDNSPLHF.